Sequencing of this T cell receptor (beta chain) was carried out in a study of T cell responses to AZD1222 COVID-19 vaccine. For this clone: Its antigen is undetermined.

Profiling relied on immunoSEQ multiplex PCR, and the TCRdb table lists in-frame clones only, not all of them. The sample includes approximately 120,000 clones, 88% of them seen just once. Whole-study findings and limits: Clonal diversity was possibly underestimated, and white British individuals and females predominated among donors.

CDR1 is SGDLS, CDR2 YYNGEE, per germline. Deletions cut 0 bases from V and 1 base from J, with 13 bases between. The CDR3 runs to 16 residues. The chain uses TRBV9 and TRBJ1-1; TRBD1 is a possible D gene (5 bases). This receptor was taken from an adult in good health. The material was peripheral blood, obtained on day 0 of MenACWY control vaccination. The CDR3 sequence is CASSVVRGIPNTEAFF. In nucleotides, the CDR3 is TGTGCCAGCAGCGTAGTCCGGGGGATTCCGAACACTGAAGCTTTCTTT. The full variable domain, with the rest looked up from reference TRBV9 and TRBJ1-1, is DSGVTQTPKHLITATGQRVTLRCSPRSGDLSVYWYQQSLDQGLQFLIQYYNGEERAKGNILERFSAQQFPDLHSELNLSSLELGDSALYFCASSVVRGIPNTEAFFGQGTRLTVV.